The 18 T cell receptor beta chains given below trace back to one sample, sequenced in a study of T cells in Graves' hyperthyroidism and ophthalmopathy. What was amplified from RNA transcripts were TCR beta CDR3 regions. The HTBI primer set drove a first-round RT-PCR of the TCR CDR3. TCRdb redid the calling of the multiplex PCR reads with MiXCR, one entry per CDR3 protein. There are a few hundred thousand distinct CDR3 sequences in the sample; roughly an eighth occur only once, and about 37% lies in the top ten. The source material was blood. The receptor set was obtained from a woman aged 40 to 55 with Graves' ophthalmopathy.

The chain combines TRBV7-9 with TRBJ2-3, with D tentatively TRBD1 or TRBD2 (6 bases each). This CDR3 region has 17 residues. CDR1 is SEHNR and CDR2 is FQNEAQ in the germline V gene (reference sequence). Trimming took 1 base from V and 3 from J, leaving 17 bases between them. The CDR3 loop reads CASSLVSGAPLTDTQYF. The CDR3 DNA sequence: TGTGCCAGCAGCTTAGTTTCGGGGGCGCCTCTTACAGATACGCAGTATTTT.

This clonotype was recorded many times. The chain uses TRBV25-1 and TRBJ1-2; D may be TRBD1 (5 bases). Germline assignment: CDR1 MGHDK and CDR2 SYGVNS. The CDR3 length is 16 residues. V was shortened by 4 bases and J by 1 base, with 16 bases between the two germline ends. CDR3 nucleotides: TGTGCCAGCAGTGTAGGACACCCAGCCAGTAACTATGGCTACACCTTC. Translation gives CASSVGHPASNYGYTF.

The table lists this clonotype with a few counts. J is TRBJ1-2 and V is TRBV20-1, with D maybe TRBD1 (6 bases). Looked up from germline, CDR1 is DFQATT and CDR2 is SNEGSKA (reference sequence). The CDR3 length is 13 residues. Trimming pared 3 bases from V and 6 bases from J, leaving 14 bases between. CDR3 DNA sequence: TGCAGTGCTAGTCCCCTACAGGGTAATGGCTACACCTTC. Protein sequence: CSASPLQGNGYTF.

This clonotype was observed a few times. The chain joins TRBV10-2 to TRBJ2-1; 10 bases line up with TRBD2. Trimming took 7 bases from V and 1 from J; bases not matched to a gene: 4. The CDR3 contains 15 residues. The germline CDR1 and CDR2 sequences are WSHSY and SAAADI. The CDR3 loop reads CASNLAGESYNEQFF. The CDR3 coding sequence is TGCGCCAGCAACCTAGCGGGAGAGTCCTACAATGAGCAGTTCTTC.

This clonotype was detected many times. V usage is TRBV11-2 and J usage is TRBJ2-7; D is ambiguous. This CDR3 contains 15 residues. Per germline, CDR1 SGHAT and CDR2 FQNNGV. V lost 5 bases and J lost 6, with 20 bases in between. The chain's CDR3 is CASSARAGVGPEQYF. In DNA form, the CDR3 reads TGTGCCAGCAGCGCACGAGCAGGAGTTGGGCCCGAGCAGTACTTC.

This clonotype was detected only a few times. The chain uses TRBV3-1 and TRBJ2-1, with TRBD2 matching 8 bases. Germline V gives CDR1 LGHDT, CDR2 YNNKEL (reference sequence). The trim removed 7 bases at V and 8 bases at J, leaving 22 bases unmatched. This CDR3 region has 18 residues. The CDR3 is CASKTGAGVSKGRHEQFF. In DNA form, the CDR3 reads TGTGCCAGCAAAACTGGAGCGGGAGTTAGTAAGGGTCGGCATGAGCAGTTCTTC.

The chain carries TRBV7-2 and TRBJ2-5; 7 positions match TRBD1. Per the germline V gene, CDR1 is SGHTA and CDR2 is FQGNSA. V was pared by 3 bases and J by 3 bases, with 7 bases of the junction left unmatched. This CDR3 has 15 amino acids. The CDR3 DNA reads as TGTGCCAGCAGCTTCGGACAGGCGACCGAAGAGACCCAGTACTTC. This sequence encodes CASSFGQATEETQYF.

The chain combines TRBV24-1 with TRBJ2-6; D is ambiguous. The CDR3 is 13 residues long. The V gene lost 4 bases and the J gene lost 0 bases, with 0 bases spanning the gap. Germline CDR1 reads KGHDR; CDR2 reads SFDVKD. Written as DNA, the CDR3 is TGTGCCACCAGTGACTCTGGGGCCAACGTCCTGACTTTC. It encodes CATSDSGANVLTF.

A few counts support this clonotype. The rearrangement links TRBV6-1 to TRBJ2-5, with 7 bases fitting TRBD1. V gave up 5 bases and J gave up 7 bases; unmatched junction bases: 16. Per the germline V gene, CDR1 is MNHNS and CDR2 is SASEGT. This CDR3 is 16 amino acids long. The CDR3: CASSSPRTGPVGTQYF. CDR3 DNA: TGTGCCAGCAGTTCCCCCCGGACAGGCCCTGTAGGGACCCAGTACTTC.

Ten or more counts support this clonotype. This chain joins TRBV3-1 and TRBJ2-3, with unresolved D. Germline V gives CDR1 LGHDT, CDR2 YNNKEL (reference sequence). The CDR3 loop spans 15 amino acids. Trimming removed 6 bases from V and 0 bases from J, with 13 bases in between. The CDR3, as DNA: TGTGCCAGCAGTACCGGACGGCCTAGCACAGATACGCAGTATTTT. It is translated as CASSTGRPSTDTQYF.

This clonotype was found many times. The chain is built from TRBV12-3 or TRBV12-4 and TRBJ1-1; no reliable D call. The CDR3 has 12 amino acids. Trimming took off 5 bases at V and 4 bases at J, with 8 bases between the two ends. CDR3 residues: CASSIVSTEAFF. CDR3 nucleotide sequence: TGTGCCAGCAGTATAGTGAGCACTGAAGCTTTCTTT.

V and J are TRBV14 and TRBJ1-2; D possibly corresponds to TRBD1 (6 bases). In germline, CDR1 is SGHDN, CDR2 FVKESK. The CDR3 contains 14 residues. Trimming stripped 3 bases from V and 2 bases from J, with 10 bases between. The CDR3 DNA reads as TGTGCCAGCAGCCACGCGGACAGCAACTATGGCTACACCTTC. This translates into CASSHADSNYGYTF.

This clonotype has a handful of counts. The chain links TRBV9 to TRBJ1-4; D is perhaps TRBD1 (5 bases). V gave up 3 bases and J gave up 4 bases, with 10 bases separating them. CDR1 is SGDLS, CDR2 YYNGEE, per germline. The CDR3 loop spans 14 amino acids. The chain's CDR3 is CASSEVGVNEKLFF. As DNA, the CDR3 is TGTGCCAGCAGCGAGGTGGGGGTTAATGAAAAACTGTTTTTT.

This clonotype was counted many times. The J gene is TRBJ2-1, the V gene TRBV20-1, with TRBD2 identical over 11 bases. This CDR3 spans 18 amino acids. The germline CDR1 and CDR2 sequences are DFQATT and SNEGSKA (reference sequence). V shed 5 bases and J 1 base; nucleotides not matched to a gene: 13. This chain's CDR3 is CSASPVAGGFRSYNEQFF. DNA of the CDR3: TGCAGTGCTTCCCCGGTAGCGGGGGGGTTTCGTTCCTACAATGAGCAGTTCTTC.

This clonotype appeared many times. The gene calls are TRBV20-1 and TRBJ1-5; the D is unclear. CDR1 and CDR2 (germline): DFQATT, SNEGSKA (reference sequence). The CDR3 covers 15 residues. V was pared by 5 bases and J by 3 bases, with 17 bases between. Here the CDR3 DNA reads TGCAGTGCTGCCCGGGGAGGAGGGAACAATCAGCCCCAGCATTTT. It yields the protein CSAARGGGNNQPQHF.

This clonotype was found a few times. The chain combines TRBV18 with TRBJ2-1; TRBD2 matches at 7 bases. V gave up 2 bases and J gave up 6 bases; unmatched junction bases: 7. This CDR3 comprises 15 residues. CDR1 KGHSH and CDR2 LQKENI come from the germline V gene. This chain's CDR3 is CASSPGAGVLNEQFF. CDR3 sequence (DNA): TGTGCCAGCTCACCAGGCGCGGGAGTGCTCAATGAGCAGTTCTTC.

Only a few counts were recorded for this clonotype. The V call is TRBV5-1, the J call TRBJ1-4; unclear D gene. V dropped 4 bases and J dropped 5 bases, with 12 bases sitting between them. CDR1 is SGHRS, CDR2 YFSETQ, per germline. CDR3 length: 14 amino acids. DNA of the CDR3: TGCGCCAGCAGCGACACCAGTAAGAATGAAAAACTGTTTTTT. Protein sequence: CASSDTSKNEKLFF.

The rearrangement uses TRBV18 and TRBJ2-7; D is unresolved. Trimming cost V 4 bases and J 2 bases, with 15 bases left between them. The CDR3 runs to 15 residues. Per the germline V gene, CDR1 is KGHSH and CDR2 is LQKENI. The CDR3 sequence: CASSQAEQSTYEQYF. The DNA for the CDR3 is TGTGCCAGCTCACAGGCGGAACAGTCTACCTACGAGCAGTACTTC.